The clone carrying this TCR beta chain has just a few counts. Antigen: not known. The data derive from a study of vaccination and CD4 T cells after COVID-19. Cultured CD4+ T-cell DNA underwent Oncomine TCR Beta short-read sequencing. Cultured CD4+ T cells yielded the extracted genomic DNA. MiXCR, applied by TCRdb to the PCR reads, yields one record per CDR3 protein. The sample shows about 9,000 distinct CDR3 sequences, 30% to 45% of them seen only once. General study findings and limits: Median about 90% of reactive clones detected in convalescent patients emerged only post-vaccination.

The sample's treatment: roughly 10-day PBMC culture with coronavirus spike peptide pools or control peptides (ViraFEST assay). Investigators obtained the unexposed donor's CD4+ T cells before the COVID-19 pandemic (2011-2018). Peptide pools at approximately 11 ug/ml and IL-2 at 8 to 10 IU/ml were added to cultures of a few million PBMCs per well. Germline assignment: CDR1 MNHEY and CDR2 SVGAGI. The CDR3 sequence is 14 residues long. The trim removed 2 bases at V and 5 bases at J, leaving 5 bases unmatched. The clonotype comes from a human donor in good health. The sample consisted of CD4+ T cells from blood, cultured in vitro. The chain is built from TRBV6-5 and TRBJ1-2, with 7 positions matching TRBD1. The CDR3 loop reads CASSYGGQPYGYTF. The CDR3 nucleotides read TGTGCCAGCAGTTACGGGGGACAGCCATATGGCTACACCTTC.